This T cell receptor beta chain was sequenced in a study of identical twins. The germline gives CDR1 MNHEY, CDR2 SVGEGT. With 4 bases clipped from V and 6 bases from J, the junction kept 8 bases outside the gene matches. The CDR3 contains 15 residues. From the 5' RACE reads, TCRdb called clonotypes with MiXCR, one entry per CDR3 protein. The data contain roughly 250,000 distinct CDR3 sequences, 11% to 15% of them seen just once; the ten biggest clones take up around 8.3%. The sample consisted of memory (CD45RO+) T cells sorted from blood. The chain couples TRBV6-2 or TRBV6-3 to TRBJ2-7; TRBD2 aligns across 11 bases. The receptor was derived from a young woman in good health. The DNA of the CDR3 is TGTGCCAGCAGTTCCGTAGCGGGAGGGCCGTCCGAGCAGTACTTC. It is translated as CASSSVAGGPSEQYF.